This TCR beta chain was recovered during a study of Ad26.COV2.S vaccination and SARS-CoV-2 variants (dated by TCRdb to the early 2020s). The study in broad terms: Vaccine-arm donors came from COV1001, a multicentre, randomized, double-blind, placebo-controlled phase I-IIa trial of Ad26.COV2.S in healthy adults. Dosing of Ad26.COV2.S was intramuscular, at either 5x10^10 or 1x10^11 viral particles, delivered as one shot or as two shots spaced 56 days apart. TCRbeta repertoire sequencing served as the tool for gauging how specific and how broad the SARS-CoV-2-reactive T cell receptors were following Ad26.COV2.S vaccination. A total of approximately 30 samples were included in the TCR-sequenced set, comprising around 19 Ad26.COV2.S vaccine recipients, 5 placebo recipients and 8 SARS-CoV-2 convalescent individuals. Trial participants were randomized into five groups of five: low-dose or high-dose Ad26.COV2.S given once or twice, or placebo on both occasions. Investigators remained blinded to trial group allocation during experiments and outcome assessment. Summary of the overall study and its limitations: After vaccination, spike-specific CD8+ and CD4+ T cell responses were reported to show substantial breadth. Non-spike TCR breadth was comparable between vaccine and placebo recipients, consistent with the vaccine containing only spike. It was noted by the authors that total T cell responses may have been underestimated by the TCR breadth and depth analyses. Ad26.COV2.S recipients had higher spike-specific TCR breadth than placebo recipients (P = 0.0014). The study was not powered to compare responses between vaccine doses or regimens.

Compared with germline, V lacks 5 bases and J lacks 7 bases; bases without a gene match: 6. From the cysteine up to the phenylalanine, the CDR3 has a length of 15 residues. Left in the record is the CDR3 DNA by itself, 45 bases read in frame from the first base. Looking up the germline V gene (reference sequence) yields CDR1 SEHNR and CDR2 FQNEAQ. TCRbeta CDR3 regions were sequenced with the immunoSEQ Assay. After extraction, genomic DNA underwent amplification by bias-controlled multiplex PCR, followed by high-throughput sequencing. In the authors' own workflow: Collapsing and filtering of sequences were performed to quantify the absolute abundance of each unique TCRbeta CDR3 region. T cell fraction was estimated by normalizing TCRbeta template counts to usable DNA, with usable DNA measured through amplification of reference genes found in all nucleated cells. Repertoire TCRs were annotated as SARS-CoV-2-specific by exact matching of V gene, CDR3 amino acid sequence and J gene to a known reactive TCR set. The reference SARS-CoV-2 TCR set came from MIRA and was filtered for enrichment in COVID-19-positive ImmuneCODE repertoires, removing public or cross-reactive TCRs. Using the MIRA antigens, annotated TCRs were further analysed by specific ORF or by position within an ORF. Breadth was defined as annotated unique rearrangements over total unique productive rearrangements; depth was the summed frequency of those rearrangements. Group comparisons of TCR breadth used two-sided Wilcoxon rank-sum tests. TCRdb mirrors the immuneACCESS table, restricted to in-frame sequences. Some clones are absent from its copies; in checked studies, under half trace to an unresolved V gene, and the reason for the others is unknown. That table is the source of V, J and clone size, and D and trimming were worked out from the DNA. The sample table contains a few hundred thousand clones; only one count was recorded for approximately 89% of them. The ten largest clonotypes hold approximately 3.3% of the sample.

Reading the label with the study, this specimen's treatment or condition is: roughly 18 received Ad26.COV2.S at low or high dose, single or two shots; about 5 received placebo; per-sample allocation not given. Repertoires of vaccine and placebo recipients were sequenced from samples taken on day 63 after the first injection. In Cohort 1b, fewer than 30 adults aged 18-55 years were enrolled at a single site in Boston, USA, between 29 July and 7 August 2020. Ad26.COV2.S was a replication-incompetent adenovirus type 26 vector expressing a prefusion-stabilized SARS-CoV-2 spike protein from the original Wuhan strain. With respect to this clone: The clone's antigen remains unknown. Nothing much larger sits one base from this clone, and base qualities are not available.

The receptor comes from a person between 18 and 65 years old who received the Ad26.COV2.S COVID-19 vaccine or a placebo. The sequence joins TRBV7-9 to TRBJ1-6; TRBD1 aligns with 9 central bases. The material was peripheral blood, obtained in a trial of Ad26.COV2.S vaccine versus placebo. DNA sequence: TGTGCCAGCAGCCCCTTACAGGGGGCGAATTCACCCCTCCACTTT. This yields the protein CASSPLQGANSPLHF.